This TCR beta chain appears in the sequencing data of a study of blood T cell repertoires in COVID-19. Study-level information: The United States, Italy and Spain provided the acute and convalescent COVID-19 samples. PBMCs, B-cell-depleted T cells, or T cells were the source of the cDNA or gDNA that made up the material.

CDR1 is LNHDA and CDR2 is SQIVND in the germline V gene (reference sequence). The CDR3 loop spans 15 amino acids. V lost 6 bases and J lost 4, with 18 bases in between. As originally analysed: Reference gene primers were amplified, and this amplification served to estimate nucleated cell counts. The table came from immunoSEQ multiplex PCR; TCRdb's copy has only in-frame clones and leaves some out. Clone size and V and J calls were adopted from that table, with D and trimming inferred from the DNA. The sample records about 100,000 clones, about nine tenths being singletons. The source is a human donor with active COVID-19. The donor label of this sample is uncertain. The sequenced sample was peripheral blood. The chain couples TRBV19 to TRBJ2-5; D might be TRBD1 (6 bases). As DNA, the CDR3 is TGTGCCAGTAGAGCTCTAACAGGGAAGGGAGAGACCCAGTACTTC. Residues: CASRALTGKGETQYF.